The clone carrying this T cell receptor (beta chain) has just a few counts. cDNA serving as the sequencing template came from extracted, reverse transcribed RNA. Data came from immunoSEQ multiplex PCR; TCRdb stores just in-frame clones and leaves some out. The data show around 200,000 clones, over 60% seen once. There are 13 residues in the CDR3. Germline CDR1 and CDR2: SQVTM and ANQGSEA. Trimming shortened V by 4 bases and J by 4 bases, and 14 bases separated the two germline ends. As to treatment: oral pan-JAK inhibitor, 5-10 mg twice daily. The data are from a study of CD8+ T cells in alopecia areata.

This receptor was identified in a human donor with alopecia areata. The starting material was CD4+ T cells sorted from blood, obtained at week 4, from a patient treated with tofacitinib. The V and J genes are TRBV29-1 and TRBJ2-7; possible D gene TRBD1, 5 bases. The CDR3, as DNA: TGCAGCGTTGTCCAGGACACTCGATACGAGCAGTACTTC. This translates into CSVVQDTRYEQYF.